The 8 T cell receptor beta chains below all came from one sample that was sequenced in a study of CD4 T cells in relation to SARS-CoV-2 and coronaviruses. CD4+ T cells from unexposed donors were obtained before the COVID-19 pandemic (2011-2018). The cells were cultured for under 13 days before CD4+ T cells were isolated. The antigens of these receptors remain unknown. Libraries were prepared by immunoSEQ multiplex PCR; TCRdb keeps only in-frame clonotypes and omits some of them. The repertoire has roughly 15,000 clones, 82% of them found once; the top ten carry about 33%. Material: CD4+ T cells from PBMCs, cultured in vitro. These receptor sequences come from a human donor in good health.

The chain couples TRBV28 to TRBJ1-6; D perhaps matches TRBD1 (5 bases). Germline V gene sequence: CDR1 MDHEN, CDR2 SYDVKM. This CDR3 contains 17 residues. The V and J ends lost 3 bases and 13 bases respectively, with 25 bases between them. The CDR3 DNA reads as TGTGCCAGCAGTTTTCTTAGCAGAGGACTAAGTGGGGCGCCCCTCCACTTT. It yields the protein CASSFLSRGLSGAPLHF.

This chain uses TRBV18 with TRBJ2-5; D is tentatively TRBD1 or TRBD2 (5 bases each). With 2 bases removed from V and 3 bases from J, the gap between germline ends came to 13 bases. CDR1 and CDR2 (germline): KGHSH, LQKENI. This CDR3 region has 15 residues. CDR3 sequence (DNA): TGTGCCAGCTCACCAGGGGGTGGGCGGAAAGAGACCCAGTACTTC. It yields the protein CASSPGGGRKETQYF.

CDR3 coding DNA: TGTGCCAGCAGTGGGGATGCCTACGAGCAGTACTTC. This sequence encodes CASSGDAYEQYF. The chain is built from TRBV2 and TRBJ2-7; D is undetermined. CDR1 and CDR2 (germline): SNHLY, FYNNEI. V lost 4 bases to trimming and J lost 2 bases, with 6 bases between them. The CDR3 is made up of 12 amino acids.

J is TRBJ2-5 and V is TRBV9; 9 nucleotides agree with TRBD1. J gave up 5 bases and V 1 base, and 3 bases lay outside the gene matches. The germline V gene has CDR1 SGDLS and CDR2 YYNGEE. The CDR3 runs 14 residues. This CDR3 is CASSVTGGLETQYF. The CDR3, as DNA: TGTGCCAGCAGCGTAACAGGGGGCTTGGAGACCCAGTACTTC.

V and J are TRBV2 and TRBJ1-2; D is undetermined. Germline-derived CDR1 and CDR2 are SNHLY and FYNNEI. The CDR3 has 12 residues. Deletions cut 3 bases from V and 4 bases from J, with 6 bases between. This chain's CDR3 is CASSESSYGYTF. For the CDR3, the DNA is TGTGCCAGCAGTGAGTCTTCCTATGGCTACACCTTC.

The CDR3 is CASRDRGLNTEAFF. The DNA of the CDR3 is TGTGCCAGCAGGGACAGGGGCCTGAACACTGAAGCTTTCTTT. The chain carries TRBV5-8 and TRBJ1-1, with 9 bases lining up with TRBD1. Germline lookup yields CDR1 SGHTS and CDR2 YDEGEE. CDR3 length equals 14 residues. The V segment lost 5 bases and the J segment 0 bases; nucleotides outside the gene matches: 2.

This clone has more than one count but fewer than ten. The chain uses TRBV5-1 and TRBJ2-7; 8 positions agree with TRBD2. In germline, CDR1 is SGHRS, CDR2 YFSETQ. Germline trimming cut 0 bases from V and 0 bases from J; bases unmatched to any gene: 2. The CDR3 covers 15 residues. DNA of the CDR3: TGCGCCAGCAGCTTGGTTAGCGGGGCCTCCTACGAGCAGTACTTC. This sequence encodes CASSLVSGASYEQYF.

The chain uses TRBV4-1 and TRBJ2-7; D may be TRBD1 or TRBD2 (5 bases each). V shed 1 base and J shed 9 bases, with 13 bases lying between them. The CDR3 consists of 13 residues. CDR1 and CDR2 (germline): MGHRA, YSYEKL. CDR3 sequence reads: CASSQVGPGAQYF. The CDR3 region has the DNA TGCGCCAGCAGCCAAGTGGGACCTGGCGCGCAGTACTTC.